This T cell receptor (beta chain) is drawn from a study of T cells in Graves' hyperthyroidism and ophthalmopathy. Study-level points and caveats: In simple terms, a model built on 13 V-J features told ophthalmopathy apart from stable hyperthyroidism.

The length of the CDR3 is 15 residues. Germline V CDR1 and CDR2: MGHRA, YSYEKL. The junction had 9 bases not matched to a gene; V was cut back by 0 bases and J by 7 bases. This clonotype was detected many times. As yet, its antigen is unknown. RNA transcripts served as the template for amplifying TCR beta CDR3 regions. The HTBI primer set served for first-round RT-PCR of the TCR CDR3. TCRdb recomputed calls from the multiplex PCR reads with MiXCR, one row per CDR3 protein. The data hold some 300,000 distinct CDR3 sequences, with roughly an eighth observed a single time. V is TRBV4-1 and J is TRBJ2-7, with 7 positions matching TRBD2. The sample taken for sequencing was blood. This clonotype was sampled from a woman between 35 and 50 years old with Graves' hyperthyroidism. The CDR3 spells CASSQDGTILREQYF. CDR3 in DNA: TGCGCCAGCAGCCAAGATGGGACTATCCTACGAGAGCAGTACTTC.